The source of this T cell receptor beta chain is a study of blood T cell repertoires in COVID-19. Study information: From T cells, B-cell-depleted T cells, or PBMCs came the material, which was cDNA or gDNA.

The CDR3 extends over 16 amino acids. Trimming removed 1 base from V and 6 bases from J, with 15 bases in between. Germline lookup yields CDR1 SGHTA and CDR2 FQGNSA. Authors' processing steps: Amplification with reference gene primers provided the estimates of nucleated cell counts. TCRdb's copy holds only in-frame clones and misses some; the assay was immunoSEQ multiplex PCR. Clone size and the V and J calls come from that table; the DNA yielded D and trimming. The table has around 400,000 clones, over 75% seen once. The sequenced material came from peripheral blood. This receptor was identified in a woman in her twenties or thirties with COVID-19, enrolled during active disease. The chain couples TRBV7-2 to TRBJ2-2, with D possibly TRBD1 on 5 matching bases. The CDR3 bases are TGTGCCAGCAGCTTAGACGCAGGGCGATTGGCCGGGGAGCTGTTTTTT. Translation: CASSLDAGRLAGELFF.